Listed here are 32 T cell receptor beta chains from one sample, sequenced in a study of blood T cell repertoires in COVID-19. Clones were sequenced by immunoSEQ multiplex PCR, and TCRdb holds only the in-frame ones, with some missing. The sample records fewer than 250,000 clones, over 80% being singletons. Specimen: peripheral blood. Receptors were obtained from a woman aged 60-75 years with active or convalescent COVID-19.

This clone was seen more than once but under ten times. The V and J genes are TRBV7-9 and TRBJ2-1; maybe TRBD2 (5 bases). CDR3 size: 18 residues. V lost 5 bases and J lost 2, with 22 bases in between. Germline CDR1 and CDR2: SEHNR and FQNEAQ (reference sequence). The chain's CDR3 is CASSQTARAPGAYNEQFF. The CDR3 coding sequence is TGTGCCAGCAGCCAGACCGCCCGGGCCCCCGGGGCCTACAATGAGCAGTTCTTC.

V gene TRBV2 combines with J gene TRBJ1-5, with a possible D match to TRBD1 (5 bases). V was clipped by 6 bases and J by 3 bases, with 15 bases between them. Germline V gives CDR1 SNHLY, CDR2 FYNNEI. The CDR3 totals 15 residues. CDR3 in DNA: TGTGCCAGCAGGGGGCTTACAATGATCAATCAGCCCCAGCATTTT. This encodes CASRGLTMINQPQHF.

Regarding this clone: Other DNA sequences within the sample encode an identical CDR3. The CDR3 here is CASRTGGDYGYTF. The CDR3, as DNA: TGTGCCAGCAGGACAGGGGGTGACTATGGCTACACCTTC. This rearrangement joins TRBV2 to TRBJ1-2; 9 bases fit TRBD1. Germline V gene lookup returns CDR1 SNHLY and CDR2 FYNNEI. The CDR3 runs 13 residues. J gave up 3 bases and V 6 bases, and 2 bases lay outside the gene matches.

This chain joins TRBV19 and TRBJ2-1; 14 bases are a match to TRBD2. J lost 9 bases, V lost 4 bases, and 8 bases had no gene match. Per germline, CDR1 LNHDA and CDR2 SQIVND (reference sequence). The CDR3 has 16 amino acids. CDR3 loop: CASSTPGLAGVSEQFF. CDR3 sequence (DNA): TGTGCCAGTAGTACGCCGGGACTAGCGGGGGTGAGTGAGCAGTTCTTC.

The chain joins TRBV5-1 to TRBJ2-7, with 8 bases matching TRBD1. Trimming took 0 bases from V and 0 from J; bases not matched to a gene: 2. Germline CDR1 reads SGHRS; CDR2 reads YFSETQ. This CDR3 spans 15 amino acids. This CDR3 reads CASSLETGVSYEQYF. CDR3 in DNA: TGCGCCAGCAGCTTGGAGACAGGGGTCTCCTACGAGCAGTACTTC.

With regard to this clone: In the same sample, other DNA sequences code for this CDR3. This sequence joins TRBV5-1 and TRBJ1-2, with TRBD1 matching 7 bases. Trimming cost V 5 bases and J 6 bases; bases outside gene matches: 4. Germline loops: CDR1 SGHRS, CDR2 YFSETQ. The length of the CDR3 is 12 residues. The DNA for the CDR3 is TGCGCCAGCAGTCCGACAGGGAATGGCTACACCTTC. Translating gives CASSPTGNGYTF.

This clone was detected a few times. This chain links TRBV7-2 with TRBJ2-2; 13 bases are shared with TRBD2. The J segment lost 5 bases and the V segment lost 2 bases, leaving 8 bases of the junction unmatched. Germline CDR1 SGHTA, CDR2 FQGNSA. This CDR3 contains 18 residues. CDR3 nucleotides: TGTGCCAGCAGCTTAAGTCCAGGACTAGCGGGGGAGACCGGGGAGCTGTTTTTT. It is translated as CASSLSPGLAGETGELFF. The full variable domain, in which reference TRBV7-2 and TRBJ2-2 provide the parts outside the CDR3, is GAGVSQSPSNKVTEKGKDVELRCDPISGHTALYWYRQSLGQGLEFLIYFQGNSAPDKSGLPSDRFSAERTGGSVSTLTIQRTQQEDSAVYLCASSLSPGLAGETGELFFGEGSRLTVL.

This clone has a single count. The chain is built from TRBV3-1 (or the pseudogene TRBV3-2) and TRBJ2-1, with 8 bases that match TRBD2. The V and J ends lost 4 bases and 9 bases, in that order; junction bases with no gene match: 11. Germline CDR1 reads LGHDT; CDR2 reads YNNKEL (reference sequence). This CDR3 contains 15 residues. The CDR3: CASSRSLAGGLEQFF. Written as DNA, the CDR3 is TGTGCCAGCAGCCGAAGCCTAGCGGGTGGTCTTGAGCAGTTCTTC.

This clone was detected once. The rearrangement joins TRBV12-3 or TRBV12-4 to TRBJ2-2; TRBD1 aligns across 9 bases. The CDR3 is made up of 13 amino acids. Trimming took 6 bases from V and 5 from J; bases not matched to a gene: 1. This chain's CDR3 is CASRTGGTGELFF. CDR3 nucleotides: TGTGCCAGCAGGACAGGGGGTACCGGGGAGCTGTTTTTT.

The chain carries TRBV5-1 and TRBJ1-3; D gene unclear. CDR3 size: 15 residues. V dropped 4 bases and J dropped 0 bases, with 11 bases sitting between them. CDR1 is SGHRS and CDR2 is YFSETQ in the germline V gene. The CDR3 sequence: CASSQDSYSGNTIYF. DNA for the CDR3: TGCGCCAGCAGCCAGGACTCTTACTCTGGAAACACCATATATTTT.

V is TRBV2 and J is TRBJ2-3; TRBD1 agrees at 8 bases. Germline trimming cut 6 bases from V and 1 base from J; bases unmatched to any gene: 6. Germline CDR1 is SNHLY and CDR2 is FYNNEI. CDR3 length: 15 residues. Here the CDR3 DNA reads TGTGCCAGCAGCTCTGACAGGGGCGGCACAGATACGCAGTATTTT. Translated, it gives CASSSDRGGTDTQYF.

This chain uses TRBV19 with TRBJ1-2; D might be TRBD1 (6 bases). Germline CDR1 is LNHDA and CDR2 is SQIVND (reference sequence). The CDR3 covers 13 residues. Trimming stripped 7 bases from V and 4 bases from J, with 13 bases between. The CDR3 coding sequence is TGTGCCAGTAATAACAGGGCCTCCTATGGCTACACCTTC. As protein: CASNNRASYGYTF.

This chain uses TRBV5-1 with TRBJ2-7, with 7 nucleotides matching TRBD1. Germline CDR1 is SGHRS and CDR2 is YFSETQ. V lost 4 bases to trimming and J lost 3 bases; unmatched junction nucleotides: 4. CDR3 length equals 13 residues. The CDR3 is CASSGTVDYEQYF. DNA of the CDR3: TGCGCCAGCAGCGGGACAGTGGACTACGAGCAGTACTTC.

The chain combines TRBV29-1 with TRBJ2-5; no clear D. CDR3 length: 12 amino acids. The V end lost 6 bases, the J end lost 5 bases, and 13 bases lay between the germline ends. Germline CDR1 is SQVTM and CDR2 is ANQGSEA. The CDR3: CSVSFDIETQYF. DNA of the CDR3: TGCAGCGTCAGTTTTGACATTGAGACCCAGTACTTC. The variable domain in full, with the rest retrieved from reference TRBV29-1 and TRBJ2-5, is SAVISQKPSRDICQRGTSLTIQCQVDSQVTMMFWYRQQPGQSLTLIATANQGSEATYESGFVIDKFPISRPNLTFSTLTVSNMSPEDSSIYLCSVSFDIETQYFGPGTRLLVL.

The CDR3 DNA is TGCGCCAGCAGCTTATCGAGCAGGGGCGATGGCTACACCTTC. Protein: CASSLSSRGDGYTF. This sequence joins TRBV5-1 and TRBJ1-2; D might be TRBD1 (6 bases). The CDR3 has 14 amino acids. From germline, CDR1 is SGHRS and CDR2 YFSETQ. V was clipped by 2 bases and J by 6 bases, with 14 bases between them. Together with reference TRBV5-1 and TRBJ1-2, the CDR3 gives the full variable domain: KAGVTQTPRYLIKTRGQQVTLSCSPISGHRSVSWYQQTPGQGLQFLFEYFSETQRNKGNFPGRFSGRQFSNSRSEMNVSTLELGDSALYLCASSLSSRGDGYTFGSGTRLTVV.

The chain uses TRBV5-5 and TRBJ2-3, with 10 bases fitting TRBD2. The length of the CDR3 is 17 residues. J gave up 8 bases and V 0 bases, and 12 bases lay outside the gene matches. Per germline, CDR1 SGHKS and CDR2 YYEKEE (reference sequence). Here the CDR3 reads CASSLVSSGSGLGTQYF. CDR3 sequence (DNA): TGTGCCAGCAGCTTGGTTTCTAGCGGGAGCGGGTTAGGTACGCAGTATTTT.

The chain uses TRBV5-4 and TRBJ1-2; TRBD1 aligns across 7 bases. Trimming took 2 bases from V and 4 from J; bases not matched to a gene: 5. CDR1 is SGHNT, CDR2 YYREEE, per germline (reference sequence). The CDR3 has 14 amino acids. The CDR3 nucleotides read TGTGCCAGCAGCTTACAGGGGTATGGCTATGGCTACACCTTC. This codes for CASSLQGYGYGYTF.

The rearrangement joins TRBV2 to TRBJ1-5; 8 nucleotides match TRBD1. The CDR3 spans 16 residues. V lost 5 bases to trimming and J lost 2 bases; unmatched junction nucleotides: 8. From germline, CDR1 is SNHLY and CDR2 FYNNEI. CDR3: CASSLDRAVGNQPQHF. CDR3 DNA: TGTGCCAGCAGTTTGGACAGGGCGGTTGGCAATCAGCCCCAGCATTTT.

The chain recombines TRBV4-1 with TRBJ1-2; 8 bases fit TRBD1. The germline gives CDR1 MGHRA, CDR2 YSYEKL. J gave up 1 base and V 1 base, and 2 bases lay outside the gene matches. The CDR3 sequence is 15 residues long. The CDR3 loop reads CASSQAGQVNYGYTF. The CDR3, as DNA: TGCGCCAGCAGCCAAGCGGGACAGGTTAACTATGGCTACACCTTC.

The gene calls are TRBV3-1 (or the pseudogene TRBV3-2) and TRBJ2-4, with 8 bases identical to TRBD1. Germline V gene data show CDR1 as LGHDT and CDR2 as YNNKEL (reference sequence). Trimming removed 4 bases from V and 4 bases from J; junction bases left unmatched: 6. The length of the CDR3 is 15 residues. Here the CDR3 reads CASSLLGQAKNIQYF. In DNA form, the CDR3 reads TGTGCCAGCAGCCTACTGGGACAGGCTAAAAACATTCAGTACTTC.

CDR3 region: CASSSTYGQGLPGNTIYF. The DNA of the CDR3 is TGTGCCAGCAGTTCCACGTACGGACAGGGCTTACCTGGAAACACCATATATTTT. This chain joins TRBV28 and TRBJ1-3, with 8 nucleotides matching TRBD1. Trimming removed 4 bases from V and 2 bases from J; junction bases left unmatched: 13. The CDR3 totals 18 residues. From germline, CDR1 is MDHEN and CDR2 SYDVKM.

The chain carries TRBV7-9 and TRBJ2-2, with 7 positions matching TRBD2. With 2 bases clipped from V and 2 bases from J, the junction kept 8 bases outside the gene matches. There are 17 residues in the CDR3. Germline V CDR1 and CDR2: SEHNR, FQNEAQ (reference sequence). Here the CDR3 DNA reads TGTGCCAGCAGCTTACCGGAGCTAGCGGTTAACACCGGGGAGCTGTTTTTT. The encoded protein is CASSLPELAVNTGELFF.

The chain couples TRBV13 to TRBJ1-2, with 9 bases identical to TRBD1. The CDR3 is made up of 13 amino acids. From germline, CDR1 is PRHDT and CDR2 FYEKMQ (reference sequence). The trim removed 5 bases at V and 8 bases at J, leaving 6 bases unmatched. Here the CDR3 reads CASSRGQGLGYTF. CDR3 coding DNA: TGTGCCAGCAGCAGAGGACAGGGGTTGGGCTACACCTTC.

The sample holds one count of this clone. The DNA for the CDR3 is TGTGCCAGCAGCCATCCGGGACAGGGACCCTACAATGAGCAGTTCTTC. Protein product: CASSHPGQGPYNEQFF. V usage is TRBV5-4 and J usage is TRBJ2-1; 9 nucleotides align to TRBD1. CDR3 size: 16 residues. The V gene end was trimmed by 4 bases and the J gene end by 2 bases; junction bases not matched to a gene: 7. The germline gives CDR1 SGHNT, CDR2 YYREEE (reference sequence). Supplemented by reference TRBV5-4 and TRBJ2-1, the full variable domain reads ETGVTQSPTHLIKTRGQQVTLRCSSQSGHNTVSWYQQALGQGPQFIFQYYREEENGRGNFPPRFSGLQFPNYSSELNVNALELDDSALYLCASSHPGQGPYNEQFFGPGTRLTVL.

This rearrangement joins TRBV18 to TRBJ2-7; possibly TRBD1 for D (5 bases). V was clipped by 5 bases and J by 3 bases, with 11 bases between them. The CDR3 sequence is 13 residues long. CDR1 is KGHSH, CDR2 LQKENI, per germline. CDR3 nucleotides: TGTGCCAGCTCAATTGAAGACAGCTACGAGCAGTACTTC. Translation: CASSIEDSYEQYF.

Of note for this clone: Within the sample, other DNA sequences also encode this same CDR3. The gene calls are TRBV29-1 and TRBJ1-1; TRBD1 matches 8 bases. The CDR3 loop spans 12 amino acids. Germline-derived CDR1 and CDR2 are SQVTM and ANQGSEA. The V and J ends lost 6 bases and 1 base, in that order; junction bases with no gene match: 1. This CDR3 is CSVTGGNTEAFF. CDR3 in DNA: TGCAGCGTAACAGGGGGGAACACTGAAGCTTTCTTT.

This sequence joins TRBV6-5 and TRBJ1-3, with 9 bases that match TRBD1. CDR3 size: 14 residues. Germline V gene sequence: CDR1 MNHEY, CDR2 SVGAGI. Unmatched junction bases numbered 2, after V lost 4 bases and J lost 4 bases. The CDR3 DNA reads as TGTGCCAGCAGTTGGACAGGGGTCGGAAACACCATATATTTT. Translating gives CASSWTGVGNTIYF.

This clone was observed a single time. The CDR3 region is CASSGDRARGYTF. DNA of the CDR3: TGTGCCAGCAGTGGTGACAGGGCACGTGGCTACACCTTC. The rearrangement uses TRBV6-6 and TRBJ1-2, with 7 bases fitting TRBD1. Germline trimming cut 5 bases from V and 7 bases from J; bases unmatched to any gene: 7. CDR1 and CDR2 (germline): MNHNY, SVGAGI (reference sequence). This CDR3 has 13 amino acids.

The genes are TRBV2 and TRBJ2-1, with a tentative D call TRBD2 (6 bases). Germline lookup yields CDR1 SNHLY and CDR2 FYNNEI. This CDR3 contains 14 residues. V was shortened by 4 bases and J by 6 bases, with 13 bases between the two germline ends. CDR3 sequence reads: CASSGGELANEQFF. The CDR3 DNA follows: TGTGCCAGCAGTGGGGGGGAACTAGCCAATGAGCAGTTCTTC.

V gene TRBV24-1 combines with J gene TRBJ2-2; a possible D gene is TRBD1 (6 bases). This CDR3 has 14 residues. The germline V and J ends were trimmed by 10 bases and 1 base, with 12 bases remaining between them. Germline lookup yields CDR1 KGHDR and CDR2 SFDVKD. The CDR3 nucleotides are TGTGCCACGGGGGTGACAGGGAACACCGGGGAGCTGTTTTTT. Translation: CATGVTGNTGELFF.

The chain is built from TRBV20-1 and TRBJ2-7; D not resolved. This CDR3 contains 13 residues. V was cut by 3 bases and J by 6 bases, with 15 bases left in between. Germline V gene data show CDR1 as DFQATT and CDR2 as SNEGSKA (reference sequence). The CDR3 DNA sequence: TGCAGTGCTAGTTCCGGGTTTTCTGGCGAGCAGTACGTC. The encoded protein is CSASSGFSGEQYV.

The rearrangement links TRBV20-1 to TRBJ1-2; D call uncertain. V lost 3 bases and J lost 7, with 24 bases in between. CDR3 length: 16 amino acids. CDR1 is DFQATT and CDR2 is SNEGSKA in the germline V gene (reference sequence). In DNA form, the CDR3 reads TGCAGTGCTAGTAGAGACGGGAGCGACCTGACTGGTGGCTACACCTTC. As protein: CSASRDGSDLTGGYTF.